This T cell receptor (beta chain) was recorded in a study of shared clonotypes between healthy human individuals. As concerns this clone: Antigen unknown. Distinct nucleotide sequences in the sample also encode this CDR3.

Broader study findings: The low donor count limited represented genetic and exposure-history diversity.

Assay: immunoSEQ multiplex PCR; the TCRdb copy retains only in-frame clones and omits some. The sample contains about 1.1 million clones, around three quarters of which appear only once. Germline CDR1 SQVTM, CDR2 ANQGSEA. The CDR3 length is 14 residues. Trimming cost V 5 bases and J 3 bases; bases outside gene matches: 4. The rearrangement joins TRBV29-1 to TRBJ1-5; 10 bases map to TRBD1. Source material: memory CD4+ T cells from PBMCs. Subset denoted: CD45RA-negative fraction. The TCR originated in a man younger than 35 in good health. Some clones in this sample may be carry-over from other donors' samples. The CDR3, as DNA: TGCAGCGTTCGGGACAGGGGTTCCAATCAGCCCCAGCATTTT. The encoded protein is CSVRDRGSNQPQHF. Drawing the rest from reference TRBV29-1 and TRBJ1-5, the complete variable domain is SAVISQKPSRDICQRGTSLTIQCQVDSQVTMMFWYRQQPGQSLTLIATANQGSEATYESGFVIDKFPISRPNLTFSTLTVSNMSPEDSSIYLCSVRDRGSNQPQHFGDGTRLSIL.